This TCR beta chain derives from a study of T cell changes during pregnancy in multiple sclerosis. Assay: immunoSEQ multiplex PCR; the TCRdb copy retains only in-frame clones and omits some. The table has about 100,000 clones, about nine tenths seen once. CDR1 SGHTS and CDR2 YDEGEE come from the germline V gene. The junction had 4 bases not matched to a gene; V was cut back by 2 bases and J by 2 bases. The CDR3 is 15 residues long. Sequenced material: peripheral blood, taken after pregnancy. The chain carries TRBV5-8 and TRBJ1-2; TRBD1 matches at 9 bases. The clonotype comes from a female donor with multiple sclerosis, enrolled in a pregnancy study. CDR3 sequence (DNA): TGTGCCAGCAGCTTTGTTGGACAGGGGAACTATGGCTACACCTTC. Its translation: CASSFVGQGNYGYTF.